These 2 T cell receptor beta chains were sequenced from one sample in a study of shared clonotypes between healthy human individuals (TCRdb year 2020). Receptor amplification or capture employed the immunoSEQ multiplex PCR assay. TCRdb mirrors the immuneACCESS table, restricted to in-frame sequences. Some clones are absent from its copies; in checked studies, under half trace to an unresolved V gene, and the reason for the others is unknown. This sample is represented by about 800,000 clones; 96% of them were singletons. The biggest ten clones account for roughly 0.23% of the sample. CD8 naive samples were CD45RO-negative cells positively selected for CCR7, giving a CD45RA+CCR7+ population that excluded TemRA cells. Sequencing used naive CD8+ T cells sorted from blood. The intended sense of this specimen's cell subset or site label: CD45RA+CCR7+. Source of these receptors: a man aged 25 to 45 in good health.

The chain combines TRBV4-1 with TRBJ2-1, with 14 bases aligning to TRBD2. The germline V gene has CDR1 MGHRA and CDR2 YSYEKL. J was trimmed by 0 bases and V by 4 bases; bases with no gene match: 14. The CDR3 contains 21 residues. The DNA of the CDR3 is TGCGCCAGCAGCCCTTATTGGGGACTAGCGGGAGAGGGGAGCTCCTACAATGAGCAGTTCTTC. It translates to CASSPYWGLAGEGSSYNEQFF.

This chain links TRBV7-6 with TRBJ2-7, with D perhaps matching TRBD2 (6 bases). The germline CDR1 and CDR2 sequences are SGHVS and FNYEAQ. This CDR3 comprises 13 residues. V gave up 3 bases and J gave up 5 bases, with 11 bases separating them. This CDR3 reads CASSFGGGNEQYF. In DNA form, the CDR3 reads TGTGCCAGCAGCTTCGGCGGCGGGAACGAGCAGTACTTC. The complete variable domain, with remaining parts taken from reference TRBV7-6 and TRBJ2-7, reads GAGVSQSPRYKVTKRGQDVALRCDPISGHVSLYWYRQALGQGPEFLTYFNYEAQQDKSGLPNDRFSAERPEGSISTLTIQRTEQRDSAMYRCASSFGGGNEQYFGPGTRLTVT.